This T cell receptor beta chain stems from a study of blood T cell repertoires in COVID-19. Study as a whole: Some COVID-19 samples were acute and others convalescent; all came from the United States, Italy and Spain.

Germline V lookup: CDR1 SGHDT, CDR2 YYEEEE. This CDR3 is 16 amino acids long. The ends lost 2 bases at V and 4 bases at J; junction bases unmatched: 8. In the study's own analysis: Amplifying reference gene primers gave estimates of nucleated cell counts. The method was immunoSEQ multiplex PCR; TCRdb's version includes in-frame clones alone and lacks a portion of them. For V, J and clone size, that table is used; D and trimming come from the DNA. Among around 310,000 clones listed, around nine tenths were seen once. V is TRBV5-6 and J is TRBJ2-1, with 8 bases fitting TRBD2. The receptor was derived from a woman aged 45-65 years with active or convalescent COVID-19. The sample was peripheral blood. Here the CDR3 DNA reads TGTGCCAGCAGCTTTTTCCGGGGGGGCCTTTACAATGAGCAGTTCTTC. As protein: CASSFFRGGLYNEQFF.